The entry below gives a single TCR beta chain sequence along with its context. With V trimmed by 5 bases and J by 6 bases, 12 bases remained unmatched. Germline V gene data show CDR1 as SGHVS and CDR2 as FNYEAQ. This CDR3 is 15 amino acids long. The sample originates from a study of technical replicates of blood from several donors. Generated by immunoSEQ multiplex PCR, the TCRdb table keeps only in-frame clones and is missing some. The profile shows 90,000 to 100,000 clones, 95% of them singletons. The sample taken for sequencing was T cells isolated from PBMCs. This TCR was recovered from a human donor in good health. The V call is TRBV7-6, the J call TRBJ2-5; 7 bases are shared with TRBD2. CDR3 region: CASSPPASGIKTQYF. The CDR3 coding sequence is TGTGCCAGCAGCCCACCCGCGAGCGGGATTAAGACCCAGTACTTC.